This TCR beta chain derives from a study of T cells in localized non-small cell lung cancer (dated by TCRdb to the early 2020s). For context, the study as a whole: T cell repertoires of more than 200 early-stage NSCLC patients were analyzed, with tumors being compared against uninvolved tumor-adjacent lungs. All 250 or so NSCLC patients in the cohort were treatment-naive and had localized lung tumors that were resected. A mean age of roughly 66 years was recorded for the NSCLC patients, of whom 129 were male and about a hundred were female. What the research found in general, with its limitations: Uninvolved tumor-adjacent lung showed the highest T cell clonality, higher than tumor, which suggests more focused antigenic responses in the adjacent lung. Because the study design was exploratory, TCR variables were selected using unadjusted p-values without false-discovery rate correction. Longer overall survival was associated with higher T cell density in blood, whereas shorter survival was associated with higher clonality in adjacent lung. Because multi-region sequencing of the tumors was not done, intratumor heterogeneity could not be ruled out. Of the top 100 tumor clones, a median of about 53 were detected in paired uninvolved adjacent lung; over 25 were also among that lung's top 100.

At diagnosis, peripheral blood, uninvolved tumor-adjacent lung and tumor were collected and were preserved as a mix of fresh-frozen and FFPE material. For TCR repertoire profiling, the blood samples were analyzed as peripheral blood mononuclear cells. TCR beta CDR3 regions were sequenced from DNA using the immunoSEQ Assay. In the source study's methods: To compute T cell density, TCR beta template counts were normalized to usable DNA, which was estimated by amplifying housekeeping genes. Richness was estimated using the preseqR package, with extrapolation to 400,000 templates for PBMC samples and to 120,000 templates for tissue samples. Clonality was defined by subtracting Pielou's evenness from one. To identify tissue-enriched TCRs, differential abundance testing was run on productive amino-acid clonotypes with a minimum total count of 5 and an alpha of 0.1. The Jaccard Index and the Morisita Overlap Index were used to measure how much the repertoires overlapped between compartments. GLIPH grouped TCR beta CDR3s together with public tetramer-defined viral CDR3s, and a viral motif had to include at least three viral sequences and also show V-gene enrichment. TCRdb limited this immuneACCESS table to in-frame rearrangements with V and J called. A share of clones is missing; checked studies link under half to unresolved V genes, and the rest is unexplained. V, J and clone size reflect that table, while D and trimming were determined from the DNA. Recorded for this sample are some 82,000 clones; around 82% of them occurred a single time. Under 25% of the sample comes from the top ten.

This clone was seen more than once but under ten times. It has no known antigen specificity. No much larger clonotype is one base removed from it; base qualities were not supplied. There are 18 amino acids in the CDR3, from cysteine to phenylalanine inclusive. Of the read, only the CDR3 DNA is kept; its 54 bases are in frame from base 1. CDR1 and CDR2 were assigned from the germline V gene as SGHVS and FQNEAQ. V is pruned by 5 bases and J by 5 bases, leaving 18 bases of the junction without a gene match. The receptor comes from a man aged 40-75 years with stage II squamous cell lung carcinoma. Sequenced material: PBMCs, taken before any cancer treatment. The V and J genes are TRBV7-8 and TRBJ2-5; the central 9 bases match TRBD2. DNA sequence: TGTGCCAGCAGCACCTCTTTGATAGCGGGAGCTAATATCGAGACCCAGTACTTC. This yields the protein CASSTSLIAGANIETQYF.